This entry lists 22 T cell receptor beta chains sequenced from one sample in a study of blood T cell repertoires in COVID-19. Produced via immunoSEQ multiplex PCR; TCRdb's table is partial and in-frame only. The sample carries roughly 200,000 clones, roughly four fifths recorded once. The sequencing input was peripheral blood. These receptors all stem from a woman aged 80 or older with COVID-19, enrolled during active disease.

The chain recombines TRBV6-5 with TRBJ1-2; tentative D call: TRBD1 (6 bases). CDR3 length equals 15 residues. Germline values: CDR1 MNHEY, CDR2 SVGAGI. V lost 2 bases, J lost 3 bases, and 13 bases lay in between. The CDR3 loop reads CASSYQGQGYYGYTF. Here the CDR3 DNA reads TGTGCCAGCAGTTACCAGGGCCAGGGGTACTATGGCTACACCTTC.

The chain employs TRBV19 and TRBJ2-7, with 7 bases lining up with TRBD1. After removal of 1 base from V and 3 bases from J, the junction contained 0 bases not matched to a gene. The CDR3 has 13 residues. Germline V CDR1 and CDR2: LNHDA, SQIVND (reference sequence). The CDR3 DNA follows: TGTGCCAGTAGTATAGCAGGGGGCTACGAGCAGTACTTC. Its protein is CASSIAGGYEQYF.

The chain carries TRBV3-1 (or the pseudogene TRBV3-2) and TRBJ1-4, with D possibly being TRBD1 (6 bases). Between the trimmed V and J ends, which lost 3 bases and 8 bases, there was a span of 13 bases. Germline loops: CDR1 LGHDT, CDR2 YNNKEL (reference sequence). The CDR3 consists of 14 residues. CDR3 nucleotide sequence: TGTGCCAGCAGCCACAGGGGCGGAGGCGAAAAACTGTTTTTT. Protein: CASSHRGGGEKLFF.

V and J are TRBV13 and TRBJ2-7; D uncertain. The CDR3 contains 12 residues. In germline, CDR1 is PRHDT, CDR2 FYEKMQ (reference sequence). Deletions cut 3 bases from V and 3 bases from J, with 6 bases between. DNA for the CDR3: TGTGCCAGCAGCTTCTCCAGCTACGAGCAGTACTTC. Encoded protein: CASSFSSYEQYF. The variable domain in full, with the rest retrieved from reference TRBV13 and TRBJ2-7, is AAGVIQSPRHLIKEKRETATLKCYPIPRHDTVYWYQQGPGQDPQFLISFYEKMQSDKGSIPDRFSAQQFSDYHSELNMSSLELGDSALYFCASSFSSYEQYFGPGTRLTVT.

V usage is TRBV7-8 and J usage is TRBJ1-2, with D maybe TRBD1 (5 bases). V gave up 5 bases and J gave up 8 bases, with 12 bases separating them. Germline values: CDR1 SGHVS, CDR2 FQNEAQ. This CDR3 region has 12 residues. CDR3 sequence: CASSPTREGYTF. The CDR3 DNA reads TGTGCCAGCAGCCCCACCAGGGAAGGCTACACCTTC.

The V call is TRBV7-9, the J call TRBJ2-1; 7 nucleotides align to TRBD2. This CDR3 has 13 residues. Germline V gives CDR1 SEHNR, CDR2 FQNEAQ (reference sequence). Trimming took 3 bases from V and 9 from J; bases not matched to a gene: 5. In DNA, the CDR3 is TGTGCCAGCAGCTTGCGCCTAGCGGCTGAGCAGTTCTTC. Translated, it gives CASSLRLAAEQFF.

CDR3 bases: TGTGCCACCAGCAGAGGTGGGGCACCGCGTTCGGGAAACACCATATATTTT. Encoded protein: CATSRGGAPRSGNTIYF. The V gene is TRBV15, the J gene TRBJ1-3, with D tentatively TRBD1 (5 bases). Germline V gene lookup returns CDR1 LNHNV and CDR2 YYDKDF (reference sequence). The CDR3 contains 17 residues. V lost 1 base, J lost 4 bases, and 17 bases lay in between.

The chain is built from TRBV5-1 and TRBJ1-5, with D possibly TRBD1 on 6 matching bases. CDR1 and CDR2 (germline): SGHRS, YFSETQ. The CDR3 consists of 15 residues. The V gene lost 4 bases and the J gene lost 0 bases, with 11 bases spanning the gap. In DNA, the CDR3 is TGCGCCAGCAGCCCCGGACAGTATAGCAATCAGCCCCAGCATTTT. Protein: CASSPGQYSNQPQHF.

V is TRBV5-1 and J is TRBJ2-5; 14 nucleotides align to TRBD2. Germline V gene lookup returns CDR1 SGHRS and CDR2 YFSETQ. CDR3 length: 15 residues. With 6 bases clipped from V and 4 bases from J, the junction kept 5 bases outside the gene matches. The CDR3 DNA is TGCGCCAGCAACCGTGGACTAGCGGGAGGAGAGACCCAGTACTTC. This translates into CASNRGLAGGETQYF.

This sequence joins TRBV7-9 and TRBJ1-6, with D unclear. The ends were cut back, 0 bases at V and 5 bases at J, with 8 bases in the middle. This CDR3 is built from 15 residues. Germline CDR1 reads SEHNR; CDR2 reads FQNEAQ (reference sequence). CDR3 sequence: CASSLATRNNSPLHF. The CDR3 nucleotides read TGTGCCAGCAGCTTAGCGACAAGAAATAATTCACCCCTCCACTTT.

This clone was observed many times. The chain carries TRBV19 and TRBJ2-3, with TRBD1 matching over 9 bases. The CDR3 runs to 15 residues. The junction had 8 bases not matched to a gene; V was cut back by 6 bases and J by 4 bases. Germline V CDR1 and CDR2: LNHDA, SQIVND (reference sequence). The CDR3 DNA reads as TGTGCCAGTAGGCCGGGACAGGGAGATGCAGATACGCAGTATTTT. Residues: CASRPGQGDADTQYF.

The V gene is TRBV5-1, the J gene TRBJ1-1, with D possibly TRBD1 on 5 matching bases. The CDR3 totals 13 residues. Trimming pared 5 bases from V and 2 bases from J, leaving 10 bases between. Germline CDR1 and CDR2: SGHRS and YFSETQ. CDR3 amino acids: CASRTGVNTEAFF. In DNA, the CDR3 is TGCGCCAGCAGGACGGGGGTAAACACTGAAGCTTTCTTT. Variable domain in full (rest from reference TRBV5-1 and TRBJ1-1): KAGVTQTPRYLIKTRGQQVTLSCSPISGHRSVSWYQQTPGQGLQFLFEYFSETQRNKGNFPGRFSGRQFSNSRSEMNVSTLELGDSALYLCASRTGVNTEAFFGQGTRLTVV.

The V and J genes are TRBV6-6 and TRBJ1-2; no clear D. Germline V gene sequence: CDR1 MNHNY, CDR2 SVGAGI (reference sequence). Deletions cut 6 bases from V and 2 bases from J, with 13 bases between. The CDR3 runs to 14 residues. The DNA for the CDR3 is TGTGCCAGCAGGACTGCGGCGGGGAACTATGGCTACACCTTC. It translates to CASRTAAGNYGYTF.

As to this clone: Different DNA sequences within this sample yield the same CDR3. The chain links TRBV5-1 to TRBJ2-7; possibly TRBD2 for D (7 bases). Germline values: CDR1 SGHRS, CDR2 YFSETQ. CDR3 length equals 15 residues. V lost 5 bases, J lost 2 bases, and 17 bases lay in between. The CDR3 DNA follows: TGCGCCAGCAGTTCAACGGGGGGCGTTCCCTACGAGCAGTACTTC. Translated, it gives CASSSTGGVPYEQYF.

The chain employs TRBV10-3 and TRBJ1-1, with 8 bases aligning to TRBD1. Germline V gene data show CDR1 as ENHRY and CDR2 as SYGVKD. J was trimmed by 5 bases and V by 4 bases; bases with no gene match: 6. This CDR3 is 14 amino acids long. The CDR3 is CAISGRGPKTEAFF. The CDR3 DNA follows: TGTGCCATCAGTGGCAGGGGGCCCAAGACTGAAGCTTTCTTT.

The rearrangement uses TRBV7-2 and TRBJ2-1, with 8 bases matching TRBD2. This CDR3 is 15 amino acids long. Germline values: CDR1 SGHTA, CDR2 FQGNSA. Trimming cost V 5 bases and J 4 bases; bases outside gene matches: 7. CDR3 region: CASSLGSGGYNEQFF. CDR3 coding DNA: TGTGCCAGCAGCCTCGGGAGCGGGGGATACAATGAGCAGTTCTTC.

This CDR3 is CASSPPPGLAGAEGELFF. The CDR3 DNA follows: TGTGCCAGCAGCCCGCCCCCGGGACTAGCGGGAGCAGAGGGGGAGCTGTTTTTT. The gene calls are TRBV7-2 and TRBJ2-2; TRBD2 matches 14 bases. Germline CDR1 reads SGHTA; CDR2 reads FQGNSA. The length of the CDR3 is 18 residues. With V trimmed by 5 bases and J by 8 bases, 13 bases remained unmatched.

This chain uses TRBV29-1 with TRBJ2-1; the match to TRBD2 covers 7 bases. The CDR3 is 15 residues long. Losses at the gene ends were 1 base for V and 4 bases for J; bases not matched to a gene: 7. Germline V gives CDR1 SQVTM, CDR2 ANQGSEA. Here the CDR3 reads CSVEGDGRTYNEQFF. CDR3 DNA: TGCAGCGTTGAAGGGGACGGGAGGACTTACAATGAGCAGTTCTTC.

V and J are TRBV14 and TRBJ1-1, with TRBD1 as a possible D gene (6 bases). Germline assignment: CDR1 SGHDN and CDR2 FVKESK. The CDR3 length is 14 residues. The V end was cut by 4 bases, the J end by 4 bases, with 13 bases between. The CDR3 reads CASSPIPGVTEAFF. The CDR3 bases are TGTGCCAGCAGCCCAATCCCAGGGGTCACTGAAGCTTTCTTT. Full variable domain (outside the CDR3, taken from reference TRBV14 and TRBJ1-1): EAGVTQFPSHSVIEKGQTVTLRCDPISGHDNLYWYRRVMGKEIKFLLHFVKESKQDESGMPNNRFLAERTGGTYSTLKVQPAELEDSGVYFCASSPIPGVTEAFFGQGTRLTVV.

This sequence joins TRBV2 and TRBJ1-1; D gene ambiguous. The length of the CDR3 is 14 residues. Trimming cost V 7 bases and J 3 bases, with 15 bases left between them. Germline-derived CDR1 and CDR2 are SNHLY and FYNNEI. The CDR3 here is CASTPEAQYTEAFF. The DNA of the CDR3 is TGTGCCAGCACCCCAGAAGCACAGTACACTGAAGCTTTCTTT.

The J gene is TRBJ1-6, the V gene TRBV7-2; D not certain. Trimming stripped 7 bases from V and 4 bases from J, with 14 bases between. The CDR3 consists of 15 residues. The germline CDR1 and CDR2 sequences are SGHTA and FQGNSA. The chain's CDR3 is CASTAPGYYNSPLHF. For the CDR3, the DNA is TGTGCCAGCACTGCCCCAGGATATTATAATTCACCCCTCCACTTT.

The chain uses TRBV15 and TRBJ2-7, with TRBD2 identical over 7 bases. The CDR3 contains 16 residues. CDR1 is LNHNV and CDR2 is YYDKDF in the germline V gene (reference sequence). With 8 bases clipped from V and 1 base from J, the junction kept 14 bases outside the gene matches. The CDR3 nucleotides are TGTGCCACCTCCTTTGGGACTACCATCCTATCCTACGAGCAGTACTTC. Protein sequence: CATSFGTTILSYEQYF.